Listed here is a single T cell receptor (beta chain). The antigen is unknown. The data are from a study of vaccination and CD4 T cells after COVID-19. Study-level background: Six male and four female convalescents took part, two of them Hispanic. Each control was exposed to a CEFX pool, an HIV-1 Nef pool, or no peptide at all. The study's findings and limits: A nonsignificant median increase from roughly 21 to 40 SARS-CoV-2-reactive clonotypes was observed.

CDR1 and CDR2 from the germline V gene are SGHVS and FNYEAQ. The germline V and J ends were trimmed by 4 bases and 8 bases, with 17 bases remaining between them. The CDR3 has 15 residues. Specified treatment: roughly nine-day PBMC culture with coronavirus spike peptide pools or control peptides (ViraFEST assay). A few million PBMCs per well were cultured with around 10 IU/ml IL-2 and 10 ug/ml peptide pools. With the Oncomine TCR Beta short-read assay, DNA from cultured CD4+ T cells was sequenced. TCRdb analysed the PCR reads with MiXCR anew, one entry per CDR3 protein. The sample consists of 14,000 or so distinct CDR3 sequences, 40% to 60% of them appearing once.

The source of this sequence is a human donor who had recovered from COVID-19. The chain has TRBV7-6 and TRBJ1-4, with a possible D match to TRBD1 (5 bases). The input for sequencing was CD4+ T cells from blood, cultured in vitro, taken before SARS-CoV-2 vaccination. In DNA form, the CDR3 reads TGTGCCAGCAGCTCGCAGGCGAACCGGGGGGAAAAACTGTTTTTT. Translating it yields CASSSQANRGEKLFF.